What follows are 10 T cell receptor beta chains derived from one specimen sequenced in a study of control samples from healthy donors and cancer patients (dated by TCRdb to about 2020). Library method: the immunoSEQ multiplex PCR assay. Entries here come from immuneACCESS through TCRdb and include only in-frame sequences with V and J called. Some clones fail to appear in such tables; in the studies checked, an unresolved V gene covers under half of the shortfall, and the cause of the remainder is unknown. This sample lists approximately 140,000 clones; 90% to 95% were detected once. Clones ranked in the top ten supply about an eighth of the sample. The sequencing input was blood. The receptors shown here come from a man aged 40-49 years in good health.

The chain links TRBV7-9 to TRBJ2-1, with D hard to call. This CDR3 has 10 amino acids. V lost 8 bases and J 8 bases, leaving 7 bases between the germline ends. Germline loops: CDR1 SEHNR, CDR2 FQNEAQ (reference sequence). CDR3 sequence (DNA): TGTGCCAGCCACGCTGATGAGCAGTTCTTC. This translates into CASHADEQFF.

This chain links TRBV5-4 with TRBJ2-7; 7 positions match TRBD1. Germline loops: CDR1 SGHNT, CDR2 YYREEE (reference sequence). The CDR3 has 14 amino acids. With V trimmed by 2 bases and J by 4 bases, 6 bases remained unmatched. As DNA, the CDR3 is TGTGCCAGCAGCTTTGGTCTCAGGGGGTACGAGCAGTACTTC. Translating it yields CASSFGLRGYEQYF.

The chain combines TRBV10-2 with TRBJ1-1; TRBD1 aligns across 7 bases. There are 14 residues in the CDR3. The germline V gene encodes CDR1 WSHSY and CDR2 SAAADI. With V trimmed by 6 bases and J by 1 base, 5 bases remained unmatched. CDR3 amino acids: CASRGTVGNTEAFF. CDR3 DNA sequence: TGCGCCAGCAGAGGGACAGTCGGGAACACTGAAGCTTTCTTT.

The rearrangement uses TRBV6-5 and TRBJ2-3, with D perhaps TRBD2 (6 bases). CDR1 MNHEY and CDR2 SVGAGI come from the germline V gene. The CDR3 has 14 residues. V was cut by 8 bases and J by 2 bases, with 14 bases left in between. CDR3 sequence: CASARTTVTDTQYF. In DNA form, the CDR3 reads TGTGCCAGCGCTCGGACTACCGTCACAGATACGCAGTATTTT.

The CDR3 DNA reads as TGTGCCAGCAGCTCGCACGAAGGAAACACCATATATTTT. Protein sequence: CASSSHEGNTIYF. The gene calls are TRBV7-8 and TRBJ1-3; D remains unclear. The CDR3 totals 13 residues. Trimming removed 4 bases at V and 4 bases at J, with 8 bases between. Germline V gene lookup returns CDR1 SGHVS and CDR2 FQNEAQ.

V and J are TRBV6-1 and TRBJ2-3; D gene uncertain. This CDR3 is 15 amino acids long. Germline loops: CDR1 MNHNS, CDR2 SASEGT. V was trimmed by 1 base and J by 4 bases, leaving 12 bases between them. The CDR3 is CASSEDGWASDTQYF. CDR3 nucleotides: TGTGCCAGCAGTGAAGATGGTTGGGCATCAGATACGCAGTATTTT.

This chain connects TRBV19 to TRBJ2-2; 7 bases are shared with TRBD1. V dropped 9 bases and J dropped 2; count of bases not matched to a gene: 15. In germline, CDR1 is LNHDA, CDR2 SQIVND (reference sequence). The CDR3 totals 17 residues. The CDR3 spells CARDLAWDRLNTGELFF. For the CDR3, the DNA is TGTGCCAGAGACCTTGCTTGGGACAGACTTAACACCGGGGAGCTGTTTTTT.

This clone was seen just once. This rearrangement joins TRBV25-1 to TRBJ2-2; D is ambiguous. Germline CDR1 MGHDK, CDR2 SYGVNS. The CDR3 runs 15 residues. Trimming cost V 1 base and J 3 bases, with 9 bases left between them. This CDR3 reads CASSESEGYTGELFF. DNA of the CDR3: TGTGCCAGCAGTGAATCGGAAGGTTACACCGGGGAGCTGTTTTTT.

This clone appeared a single time. This chain links TRBV25-1 with TRBJ1-2, with unresolved D. The V and J ends lost 1 base and 6 bases respectively, with 6 bases between them. This CDR3 has 12 amino acids. Germline V lookup: CDR1 MGHDK, CDR2 SYGVNS. The DNA for the CDR3 is TGTGCCAGCAGTGAATCATGGGATGGCTACACCTTC. Its translation: CASSESWDGYTF.

The V and J genes are TRBV7-2 and TRBJ1-1, with D perhaps matching TRBD1 (5 bases). V shed 0 bases and J shed 3 bases, with 8 bases lying between them. Germline loops: CDR1 SGHTA, CDR2 FQGNSA. The CDR3 has 14 residues. DNA for the CDR3: TGTGCCAGCAGCTTAGCCGGGACCCACACTGAAGCTTTCTTT. Amino acids: CASSLAGTHTEAFF.